This T cell receptor (beta chain) was captured in a study of cytomegalovirus exposure and HLA in healthy donors (dated by TCRdb to the late 2010s). In the study overall: An earlier analysis of several hundred of the donors reported under 300 Gb of sequence data and 117 million unique TCR beta sequences obtained from 150 million to 200 million T cells. A later analysis re-examined previously published TCR beta repertoires from several hundred donors and added high-resolution HLA genotyping to investigate patterns of TCR occurrence. Of the approximately 400 genotyped donors, approximately 83% fell in the genetic ancestry cluster associated with self-reported Caucasian donors. Both class I and class II loci were covered by HLA typing, at four-digit resolution. A later genetic analysis took genome-wide SNP genotypes for about three fifths of the roughly 670 donors and used that subset as a discovery cohort. All discovery cohort repertoires had been generated on a single sequencing platform. Typing coverage varied by locus: roughly 620-630 donors for A, B, C, DRB1 and DQB1; about 520 for DQA1; around 610 for DPA1; fewer than 480 for DPB1. Alongside the repertoire data, information on donor age, sex, ethnicity and CMV serostatus was compiled. An early release covering roughly 600 HLA-typed donors comprised about 310 gigabases of sequencing data and around 80 million unique TCR sequences. The study aimed to test whether signatures of past pathogen exposure could be identified by cataloging public T cell receptors. An earlier analysis of a few hundred of the donors applied high-throughput TCR beta sequencing to assess whether each TCR beta V gene segment acted as functional or pseudogenic. Across 398 genotyped donors of the cohort, an average of roughly 250,000 unique TCR beta nucleotide sequences per donor were sequenced, and roughly 17% of those sequences were non-productive. In addition to the first cohort of around 670 subjects, a separate validation cohort of 120 different subjects was used. The study combined high-throughput TCR immunosequencing, statistical association of individual TCRs with disease status, and machine learning to predict cytomegalovirus infection status. Roughly 5 DR-DQ haplotypes were treated as single units for association and clustering because of strong linkage in the cohort. Rather than drawing on any new phenotypic data, the later analysis identified candidate immune exposures from TCR beta sequences and the way those sequences occurred across donors. The study used immunosequencing to profile the T cell repertoires of approximately 650 subjects and linked those repertoires to cytomegalovirus serostatus.

Study-wide conclusions, independent of this receptor: A few of the identified cytomegalovirus-associated TCR beta chains were confirmed in vitro to be specific for cytomegalovirus antigens. An association between a missense DCLRE1C variant and V-gene and J-gene trimming of TCR beta chains was found in a later genetic analysis and replicated in an independent cohort. Because HLA typing was missing for some donors at each locus, association tests included only the typed subset. A cluster of highly shared sequence variants was judged likely to represent a technical artifact of the sequencing pipeline. An earlier analysis of some 560 of the donors showed that most TCR beta V segments appeared in productive rearrangements either about 87% or about 30% of the time, which broadly matched IMGT annotations. A total of 150 or so TCR beta chains were listed by the study as associated with cytomegalovirus. Correlated functional status among segregating V segments might reflect linkage disequilibrium, but an unknown experimental factor could not be ruled out. The 87-base-pair reads could not distinguish some IMGT-functional V segments, including TRBV6-2 and TRBV6-3, so those segments were excluded. Immune exposure information for the cohort was limited to CMV serostatus. A later analysis associated about 17,000 TCR beta sequences with specific HLA alleles at a false discovery rate of 0.05. The presence/absence analyses assumed that sequencing depth was roughly uniform across donors, and that assumption may not be true. According to a later analysis, most CMV-associated TCR beta chains appeared to be HLA-restricted, and the HLA associations seemed to be driven largely by CMV exposure. Only TCR beta chains were sequenced in this cohort, and the absence of alpha or paired-chain data limited detectable features. Strong co-occurrence of HLA alleles, especially DR and DQ, made assigning TCR associations to individual alleles difficult. Because counts were too low, seventeen rarely observed V segments, including chromosome 9 orphons, were excluded from the earlier analysis of 587 of the donors. In both the original and validation cohorts, the classifier was reported to diagnose cytomegalovirus status with high specificity and sensitivity. A further reported finding was that TCR beta sequences accurately predicted the HLA-A and HLA-B alleles for most subjects in the first cohort. A later analysis found that HLA-associated TCR beta chains were more clonally expanded and had lower generation probabilities than equally common non-associated chains. According to the authors, the approach could potentially be generalized to other disease states and immunological phenotypes. According to a later analysis, TCR association rates differed among HLA loci, with DRB1 alleles showing the most associated TCRs and HLA-C alleles showing the fewest. In a later genetic analysis, fewer N-insertions in productive TCRs were reported among donors in an Asian-associated ancestry cluster than the approximately 710-donor mean. According to a later analysis, parvovirus B19, influenza, CMV and Epstein-Barr virus appeared linked to several top co-occurrence clusters. Most TCR sequences were observed very rarely across donors, whereas some public TCRs were present in many individuals.

Concerning this clone: The target of this receptor is not known. One base away there is no much larger clone; base qualities are not given.

The cohort consisted of more than 650 healthy bone marrow donors. Cohort members were all nominally healthy when sampled, although unrecorded immune exposures were likely present. The donor tested CMV seronegative and was one of the 352 seronegative cohort members. Each donor provided a peripheral blood sample, and peripheral blood mononuclear cells were used for TCR beta sequencing. The Qiagen DNeasy Blood Extraction Kit was used to extract genomic DNA from the blood cell samples. The protocol used for the library was the immunoSEQ multiplex PCR assay. For the multiplex PCR, a mixture combining 60 forward primers for TCR Vbeta segments and 13 reverse primers for TCR Jbeta segments was used. The CDR3 region of rearranged TCR beta genes was amplified from genomic DNA with a multiplex PCR assay. On the Illumina HiSeq System, the amplified TCR beta libraries were sequenced as 87-base-pair reads. As for the authors' bioinformatics: In a later analysis, tens of millions of unique TCR beta chains were counted across the 690 or so repertoires, and roughly 11 million of these chains were shared by at least two donors. To remove PCR and sequencing errors, raw reads were error-corrected and collapsed into unique sequences using a nearest-neighbor algorithm that merged closely related sequences. CDR3 sequences were aligned to IMGT reference sequences to assign V, D and J gene segments. For a sequence to be retained, a match of at least six nucleotides to both a V gene segment and a J gene segment was required. Rearrangements were called productive when the CDR3 lacked stop codons and stayed in frame with V and J; all others were non-productive. CDR3 was defined by IMGT convention, running from the second conserved V-encoded cysteine to the conserved J-encoded phenylalanine. The earlier analysis of roughly 590 of the donors excluded sequences that lacked an unambiguous match to a single V gene segment. In an earlier analysis of roughly 600 of the donors, a V segment was called functional when productive rearrangements were above 56.7%, and segregating when the standard deviation between donors exceeded 5%. A statistical classification framework was built for diagnosing cytomegalovirus status from the catalog of TCR beta chain sequences. V and J gene assignment, in a later analysis, came from comparing TCR nucleotide sequences with IMGT/GENE-DB human TR gene sequences. The TCRdist pipeline was used in a later analysis to assign CDR3 sequences and most-parsimonious VDJ recombination scenarios. A later analysis defined each TCR beta chain by its CDR3 amino acid sequence plus V-gene family, and excluded reads lacking a unique V-gene family. As a way to deal with suspected cross-contamination and a sequencing artifact, a later analysis dropped approximately 590 nucleotide sequences that were highly shared and had low generation probability. For each public chain, a later analysis derived a clonal expansion index from normalized ranks of inferred template counts within each repertoire. A later analysis computed generation probabilities with a VDJ recombination model fitted to out-of-frame rearrangements, and checked the results against IGoR. In a later analysis, hypergeometric tests were used to score TCR-TCR, TCR-HLA and TCR-CMV co-occurrence, with a repertoire-size bias correction applied to TCR pairs. False discovery rates were estimated in a later analysis by permuting HLA or CMV assignments 20 times. A later analysis grouped co-occurring TCRs with DBSCAN, adding TCRdist sequence similarity when clustering within HLA-allele-positive subsets. Repertoires with fewer than 30,000 or more than 120,000 public chains were left out of co-occurrence clustering, as were about 5 repertoires with anomalous nucleotide sharing. TCRdb took over this immuneACCESS table, retaining in-frame rearrangements with V and J assigned. Such tables are incomplete; in checked studies, under half of the missing clones stem from an unresolved V gene, and the remainder is unexplained. V and J calls and clone size are given by that table; D and trimming were obtained from the DNA. The sample table shows fewer than 150,000 clones, and 60% to 80% are seen once. Clones ranked in the top ten supply 2.2% of the sample.

V is clipped by 6 bases and J by 4 bases, and the sequence between their germline boundaries is 18 bases long. As encoded in the germline V gene, CDR1 is MNHNS while CDR2 is SASEGT. The CDR3 contains 15 residues, cysteine and phenylalanine counted. CDR3 DNA is the only sequence kept; it has 45 bases, read in frame from the first base. This chain is built from TRBV6-1 and TRBJ2-5, with TRBD2 as a weak D call on 7 bases. This TCR was sampled from a man younger than 45 in good health and CMV-seronegative. Sequenced input: PBMCs. The CDR3 amino acid sequence is: CASRQVGGRGETQYF. The DNA sequence is given as TGTGCCAGCAGACAGGTCGGGGGGCGCGGAGAGACCCAGTACTTC.